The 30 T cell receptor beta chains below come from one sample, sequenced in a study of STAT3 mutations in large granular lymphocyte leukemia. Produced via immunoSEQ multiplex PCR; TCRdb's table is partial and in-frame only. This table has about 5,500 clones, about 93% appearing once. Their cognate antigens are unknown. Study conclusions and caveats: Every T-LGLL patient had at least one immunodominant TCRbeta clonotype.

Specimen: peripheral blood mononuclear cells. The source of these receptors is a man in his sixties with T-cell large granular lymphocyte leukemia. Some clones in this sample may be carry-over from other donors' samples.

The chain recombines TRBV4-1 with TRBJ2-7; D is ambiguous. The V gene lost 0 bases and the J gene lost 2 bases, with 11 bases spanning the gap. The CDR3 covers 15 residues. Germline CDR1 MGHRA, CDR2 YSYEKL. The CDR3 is CASSQDHTLTYEQYF. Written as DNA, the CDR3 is TGCGCCAGCAGCCAAGATCACACCTTAACCTACGAGCAGTACTTC.

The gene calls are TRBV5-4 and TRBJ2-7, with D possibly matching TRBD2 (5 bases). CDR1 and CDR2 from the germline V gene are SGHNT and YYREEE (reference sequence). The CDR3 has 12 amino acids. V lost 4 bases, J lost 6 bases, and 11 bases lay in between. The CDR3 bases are TGTGCCAGCAGCCCATTAGAGGGCGAGCAGTACTTC. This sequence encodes CASSPLEGEQYF.

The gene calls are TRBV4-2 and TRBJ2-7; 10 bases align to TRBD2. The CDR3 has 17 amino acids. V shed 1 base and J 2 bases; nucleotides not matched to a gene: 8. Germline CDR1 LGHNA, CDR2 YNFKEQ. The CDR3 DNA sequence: TGTGCCAGCAGCCAAGTGTCTAGCGGGAGTAATGCCTACGAGCAGTACTTC. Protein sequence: CASSQVSSGSNAYEQYF.

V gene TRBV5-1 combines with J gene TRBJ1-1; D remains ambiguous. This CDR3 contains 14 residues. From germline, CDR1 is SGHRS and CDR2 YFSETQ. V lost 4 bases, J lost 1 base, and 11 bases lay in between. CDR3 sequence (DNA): TGCGCCAGCAGCCATGGACCACAGAACACTGAAGCTTTCTTT. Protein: CASSHGPQNTEAFF. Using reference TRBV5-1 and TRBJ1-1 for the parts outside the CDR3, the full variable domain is KAGVTQTPRYLIKTRGQQVTLSCSPISGHRSVSWYQQTPGQGLQFLFEYFSETQRNKGNFPGRFSGRQFSNSRSEMNVSTLELGDSALYLCASSHGPQNTEAFFGQGTRLTVV.

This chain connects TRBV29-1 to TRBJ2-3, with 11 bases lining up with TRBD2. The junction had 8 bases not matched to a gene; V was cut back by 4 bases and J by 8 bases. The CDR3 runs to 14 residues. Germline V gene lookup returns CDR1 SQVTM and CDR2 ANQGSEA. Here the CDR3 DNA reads TGCAGCGTTGGCCTAGCGGGAGGAAGTGGTACGCAGTATTTT. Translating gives CSVGLAGGSGTQYF.

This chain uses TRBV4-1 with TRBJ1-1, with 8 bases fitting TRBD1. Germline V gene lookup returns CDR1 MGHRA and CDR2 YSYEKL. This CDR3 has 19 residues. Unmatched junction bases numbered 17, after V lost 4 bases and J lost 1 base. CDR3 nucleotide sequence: TGCGCCAGCAGCCCTCATCCAAAAGGACAGGGAAGTCGGAACACTGAAGCTTTCTTT. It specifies CASSPHPKGQGSRNTEAFF.

CDR3 sequence (DNA): TGTGCCAGCAGCGTAGTGAGCGGGAGCTCCTACAATGAGCAGTTCTTC. This encodes CASSVVSGSSYNEQFF. J is TRBJ2-1 and V is TRBV9; 8 bases line up with TRBD2. The junction had 2 bases not matched to a gene; V was cut back by 0 bases and J by 0 bases. The length of the CDR3 is 16 residues. In germline, CDR1 is SGDLS, CDR2 YYNGEE.

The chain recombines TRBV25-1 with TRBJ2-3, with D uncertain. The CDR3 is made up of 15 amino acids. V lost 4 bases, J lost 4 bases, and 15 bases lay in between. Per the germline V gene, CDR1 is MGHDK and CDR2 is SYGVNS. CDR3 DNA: TGTGCCAGCAGTGCCTCTAGACCTGGGGCAGATACGCAGTATTTT. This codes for CASSASRPGADTQYF.

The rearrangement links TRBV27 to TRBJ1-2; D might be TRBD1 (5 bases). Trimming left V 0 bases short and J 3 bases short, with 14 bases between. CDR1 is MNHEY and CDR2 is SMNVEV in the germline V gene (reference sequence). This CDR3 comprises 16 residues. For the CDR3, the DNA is TGTGCCAGCAGTTTATCCCCTCCTCGCAGGGACTATGGCTACACCTTC. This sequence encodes CASSLSPPRRDYGYTF.

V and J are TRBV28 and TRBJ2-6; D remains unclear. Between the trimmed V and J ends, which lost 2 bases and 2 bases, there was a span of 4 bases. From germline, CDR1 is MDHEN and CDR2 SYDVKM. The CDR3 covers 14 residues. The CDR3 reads CASSLIAGANVLTF. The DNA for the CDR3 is TGTGCCAGCAGTTTAATCGCTGGGGCCAACGTCCTGACTTTC.

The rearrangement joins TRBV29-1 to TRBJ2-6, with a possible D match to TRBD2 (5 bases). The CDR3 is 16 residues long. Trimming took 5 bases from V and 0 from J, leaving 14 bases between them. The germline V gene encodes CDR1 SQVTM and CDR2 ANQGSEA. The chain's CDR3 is CSVRGTQLSGANVLTF. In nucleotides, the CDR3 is TGCAGCGTTCGGGGTACCCAACTCTCTGGGGCCAACGTCCTGACTTTC.

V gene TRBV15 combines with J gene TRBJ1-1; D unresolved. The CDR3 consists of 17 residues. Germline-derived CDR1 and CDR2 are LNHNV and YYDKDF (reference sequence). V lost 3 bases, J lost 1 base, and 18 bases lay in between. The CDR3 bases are TGTGCCACCAGCAGGGCCCAGAGCATAAAATCGAACACTGAAGCTTTCTTT. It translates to CATSRAQSIKSNTEAFF. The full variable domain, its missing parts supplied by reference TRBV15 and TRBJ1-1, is DAMVIQNPRYQVTQFGKPVTLSCSQTLNHNVMYWYQQKSSQAPKLLFHYYDKDFNNEADTPDNFQSRRPNTSFCFLDIRSPGLGDTAMYLCATSRAQSIKSNTEAFFGQGTRLTVV.

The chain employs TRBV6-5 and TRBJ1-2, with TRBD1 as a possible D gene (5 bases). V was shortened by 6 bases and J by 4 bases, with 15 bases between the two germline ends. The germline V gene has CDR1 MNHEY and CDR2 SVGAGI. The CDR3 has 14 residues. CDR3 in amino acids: CASSLTGTTYGYTF. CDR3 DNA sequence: TGTGCCAGCAGCCTTACGGGGACCACCTATGGCTACACCTTC.

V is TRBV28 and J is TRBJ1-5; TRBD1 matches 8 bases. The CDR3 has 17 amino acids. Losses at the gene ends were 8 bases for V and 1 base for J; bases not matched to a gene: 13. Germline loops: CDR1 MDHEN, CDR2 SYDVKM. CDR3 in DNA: TGTGCCAGCTCCAGACAGGGGAGTGGAATAAGCAATCAGCCCCAGCATTTT. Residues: CASSRQGSGISNQPQHF.

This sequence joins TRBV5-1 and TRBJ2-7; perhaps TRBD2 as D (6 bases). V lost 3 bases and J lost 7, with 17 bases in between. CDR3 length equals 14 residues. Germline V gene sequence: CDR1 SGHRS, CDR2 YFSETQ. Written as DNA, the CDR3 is TGCGCCAGCAGCTCCCTGACAGCGGGCTTGGAGCAGTACTTC. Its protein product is CASSSLTAGLEQYF.

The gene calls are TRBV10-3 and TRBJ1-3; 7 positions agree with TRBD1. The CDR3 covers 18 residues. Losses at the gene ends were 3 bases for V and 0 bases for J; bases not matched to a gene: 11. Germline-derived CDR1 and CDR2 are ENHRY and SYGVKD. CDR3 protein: CAISEDRAVFLSGNTIYF. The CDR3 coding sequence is TGTGCCATCAGTGAAGACAGGGCTGTCTTCCTCTCTGGAAACACCATATATTTT.

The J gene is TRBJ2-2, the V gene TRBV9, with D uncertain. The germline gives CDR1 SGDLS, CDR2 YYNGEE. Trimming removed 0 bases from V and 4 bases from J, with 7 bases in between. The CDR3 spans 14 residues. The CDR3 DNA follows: TGTGCCAGCAGCGTAGGTCCTTCCACCGGGGAGCTGTTTTTT. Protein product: CASSVGPSTGELFF.

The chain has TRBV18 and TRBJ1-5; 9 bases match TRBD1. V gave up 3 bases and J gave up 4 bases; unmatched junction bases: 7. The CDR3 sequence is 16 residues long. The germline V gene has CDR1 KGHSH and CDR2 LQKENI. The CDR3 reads CASSPRTGAGNQPQHF. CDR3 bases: TGTGCCAGCTCACCGAGGACAGGGGCAGGGAATCAGCCCCAGCATTTT.

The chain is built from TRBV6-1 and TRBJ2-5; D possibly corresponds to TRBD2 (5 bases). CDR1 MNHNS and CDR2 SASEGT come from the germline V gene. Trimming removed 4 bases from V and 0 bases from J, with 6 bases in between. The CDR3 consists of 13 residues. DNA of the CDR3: TGTGCCAGCAGTGGGGAGTACCAAGAGACCCAGTACTTC. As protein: CASSGEYQETQYF.

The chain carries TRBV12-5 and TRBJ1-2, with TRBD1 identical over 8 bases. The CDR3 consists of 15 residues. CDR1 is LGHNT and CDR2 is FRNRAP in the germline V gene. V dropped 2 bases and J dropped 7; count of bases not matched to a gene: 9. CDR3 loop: CASGLFSGQGGGYTF. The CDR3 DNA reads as TGTGCTAGTGGTTTGTTCTCAGGACAGGGCGGTGGCTACACCTTC.

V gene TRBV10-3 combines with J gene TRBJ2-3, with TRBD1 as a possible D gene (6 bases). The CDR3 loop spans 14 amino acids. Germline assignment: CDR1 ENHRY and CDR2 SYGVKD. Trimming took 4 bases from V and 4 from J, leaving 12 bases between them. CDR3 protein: CAISVQGQADTQYF. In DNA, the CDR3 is TGTGCCATCAGTGTACAGGGTCAGGCAGATACGCAGTATTTT.

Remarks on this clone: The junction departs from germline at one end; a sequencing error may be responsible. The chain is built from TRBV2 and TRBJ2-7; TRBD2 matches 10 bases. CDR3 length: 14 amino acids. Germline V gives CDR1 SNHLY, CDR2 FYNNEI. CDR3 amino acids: CASSQAGGRDEQYF. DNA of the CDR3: TGTGCCAGCAGTCAAGCGGGAGGGCGGGACGAGCAGTACTTC.

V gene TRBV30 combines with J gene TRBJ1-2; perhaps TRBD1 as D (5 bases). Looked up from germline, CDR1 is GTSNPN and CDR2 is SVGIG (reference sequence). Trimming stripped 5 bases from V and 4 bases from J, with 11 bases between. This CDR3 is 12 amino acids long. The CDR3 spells CAWRGSGYGYTF. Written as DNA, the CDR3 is TGTGCCTGGCGGGGGTCGGGCTATGGCTACACCTTC.

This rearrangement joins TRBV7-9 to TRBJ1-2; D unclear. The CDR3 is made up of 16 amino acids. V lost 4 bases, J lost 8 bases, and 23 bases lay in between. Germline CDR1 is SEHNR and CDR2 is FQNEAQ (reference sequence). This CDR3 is CASSSTKIGTDPGYTF. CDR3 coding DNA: TGTGCCAGCAGCTCGACTAAAATAGGAACAGATCCAGGCTACACCTTC. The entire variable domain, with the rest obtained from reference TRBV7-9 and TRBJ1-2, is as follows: DTGVSQNPRHKITKRGQNVTFRCDPISEHNRLYWYRQTLGQGPEFLTYFQNEAQLEKSRLLSDRFSAERPKGSFSTLEIQRTEQGDSAMYLCASSSTKIGTDPGYTFGSGTRLTVV.

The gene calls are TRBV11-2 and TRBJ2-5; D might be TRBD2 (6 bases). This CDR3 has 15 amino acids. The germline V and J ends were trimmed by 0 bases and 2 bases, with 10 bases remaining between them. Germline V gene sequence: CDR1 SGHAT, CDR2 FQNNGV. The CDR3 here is CASSLDILAQETQYF. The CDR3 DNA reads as TGTGCCAGCAGCTTAGATATACTAGCTCAAGAGACCCAGTACTTC.

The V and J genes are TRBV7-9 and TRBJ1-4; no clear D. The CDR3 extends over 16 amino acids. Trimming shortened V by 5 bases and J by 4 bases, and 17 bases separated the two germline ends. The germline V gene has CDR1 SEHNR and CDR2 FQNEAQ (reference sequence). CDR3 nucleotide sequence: TGTGCCAGCAGCGAGGGCTTGCTGCCGGTTAATGAAAAACTGTTTTTT. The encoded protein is CASSEGLLPVNEKLFF.

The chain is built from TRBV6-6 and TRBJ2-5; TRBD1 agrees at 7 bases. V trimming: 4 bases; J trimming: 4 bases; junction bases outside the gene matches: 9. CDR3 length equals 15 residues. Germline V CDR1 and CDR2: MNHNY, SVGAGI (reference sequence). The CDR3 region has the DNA TGTGCCAGCAGTTCGCCGAGGGGGACAGCAGAGACCCAGTACTTC. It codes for CASSSPRGTAETQYF.

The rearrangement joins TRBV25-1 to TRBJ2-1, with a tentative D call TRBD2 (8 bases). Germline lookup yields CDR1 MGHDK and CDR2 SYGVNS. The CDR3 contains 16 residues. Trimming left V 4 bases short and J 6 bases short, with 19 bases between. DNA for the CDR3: TGTGCCAGCAGTGGCGGGGGGAGGGGGCCTGCCAATGAGCAGTTCTTC. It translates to CASSGGGRGPANEQFF.

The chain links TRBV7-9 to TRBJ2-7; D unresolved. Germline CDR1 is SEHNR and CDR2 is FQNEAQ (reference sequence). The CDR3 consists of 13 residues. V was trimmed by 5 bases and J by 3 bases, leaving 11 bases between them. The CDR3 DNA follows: TGTGCCAGCAGCCCCGTCCCCGGCTACGAGCAGTACTTC. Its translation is CASSPVPGYEQYF.

CDR3 in amino acids: CASTLFPHKEEQGETQYF. CDR3 DNA: TGTGCCAGCACTCTCTTCCCGCACAAGGAAGAGCAGGGAGAGACCCAGTACTTC. This sequence joins TRBV5-4 and TRBJ2-5; a weak D match, TRBD1 (5 bases). Germline V gene lookup returns CDR1 SGHNT and CDR2 YYREEE (reference sequence). The ends were cut back, 6 bases at V and 4 bases at J, with 28 bases in the middle. The CDR3 extends over 18 amino acids.